The clone carrying this T cell receptor gamma chain was seen more than once but under ten times. One junction end does not reproduce the germline sequence, and a read error may be involved. TCRdb called clones anew from the reads with CATT. The table has under 3,000 gamma-chain clones, roughly 26% seen once. These data are taken from a study of gamma-delta chains in newborns, infants, children. Overall study: Microbial exposure reportedly drives polyclonal innate γδ T cell expansion after birth.

Germline CDR1 and CDR2: EGSTGY and YDSYTSSV. This CDR3 is built from 15 residues. The material sequenced was blood. The chain joins TRGV4 to TRGJP2. This clonotype originated in a child who was a newborn, infant or young child, either healthy, febrile or measles-vaccinated (not recorded which). The CDR3 loop is CATWDGPGRDWVKTF. The CDR3, as DNA: TGTGCCACCTGGGATGGGCCGGGCCGTGATTGGGTCAAGACGTTT.